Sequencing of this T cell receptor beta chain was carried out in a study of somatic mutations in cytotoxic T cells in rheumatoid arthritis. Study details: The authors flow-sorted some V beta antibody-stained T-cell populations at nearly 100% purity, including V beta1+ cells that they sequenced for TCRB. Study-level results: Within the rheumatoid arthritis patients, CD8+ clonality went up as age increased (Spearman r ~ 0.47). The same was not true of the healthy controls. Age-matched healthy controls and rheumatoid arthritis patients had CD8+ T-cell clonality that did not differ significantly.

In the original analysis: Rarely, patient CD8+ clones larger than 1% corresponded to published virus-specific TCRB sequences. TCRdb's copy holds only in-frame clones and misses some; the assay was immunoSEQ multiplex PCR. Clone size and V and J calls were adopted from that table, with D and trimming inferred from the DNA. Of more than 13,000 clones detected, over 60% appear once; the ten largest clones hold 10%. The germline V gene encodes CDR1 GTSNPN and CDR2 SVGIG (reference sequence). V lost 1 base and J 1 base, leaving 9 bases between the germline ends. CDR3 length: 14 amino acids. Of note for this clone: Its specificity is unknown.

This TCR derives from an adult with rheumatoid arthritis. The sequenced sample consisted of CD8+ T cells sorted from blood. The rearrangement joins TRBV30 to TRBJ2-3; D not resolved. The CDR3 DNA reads TGTGCCTGGAGTGCAGCCGACGGCACAGATACGCAGTATTTT. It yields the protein CAWSAADGTDTQYF.